This is a list of T cell receptor beta chains from one sample in a study of beta chain features in type 1 diabetes. This table comes from immunoSEQ multiplex PCR, and its TCRdb copy is limited to in-frame clones, with some not included. The repertoire holds about 250,000 clones, about a tenth seen once, with approximately 0.015% in the top ten. What was sequenced was naive CD4+ T cells from blood. The receptor source for this set is a man aged 30 to 39 with type 1 diabetes. CDR3s include the opening cysteine and the closing phenylalanine or tryptophan. A D gene is named only where the DNA matches it firmly.

TRBV5-6	NA	TRBJ2-1	CASSLGIRAYNEQFF
TRBV20-1	NA	TRBJ2-1	CSASFGNEQFF
TRBV6-5	NA	TRBJ2-1	CASSYSTDGYNEQFF
TRBV29-1	TRBD1	TRBJ1-2	CSGTGEGYGYTF
TRBV6-5	TRBD1	TRBJ1-6	CASRTGIHSPLHF
TRBV18	NA	TRBJ2-7	CASSRQHPDEQYF
TRBV18	TRBD1	TRBJ2-1	CASSPGQYNEQFF
TRBV9	NA	TRBJ1-2	CASSVIREGYGYTF
TRBV15	NA	TRBJ2-5	CATSRARQETQYF
TRBV5-4	TRBD1	TRBJ1-2	CASSVDREYGYTF
TRBV5-1	TRBD1	TRBJ2-3	CASTHRGADTQYF
TRBV30	NA	TRBJ1-2	CAWSPSGGYGYTF
TRBV30	NA	TRBJ2-7	CAWSSSQLLYEQYF
TRBV18	NA	TRBJ2-5	CASSPKGTQETQYF
TRBV5-1	TRBD1	TRBJ2-3	CASSSPQGPTDTQYF
TRBV29-1	NA	TRBJ2-5	CSVEGPEETQYF
TRBV5-4	TRBD2	TRBJ2-5	CASSLTSGGAWETQYF
TRBV9	TRBD2	TRBJ2-7	CASSVGRGAYEQYF
TRBV7-8	NA	TRBJ2-1	CASSSISGSRNEQFF
TRBV5-4	NA	TRBJ1-3	CASSLDRFNTIYF
TRBV27	NA	TRBJ2-5	CASNSSRLVGQETQYF
TRBV4-2	NA	TRBJ2-7	CASSQELTYEQYF
TRBV15	NA	TRBJ2-5	CATGGAALQETQYF
TRBV7-9	TRBD2	TRBJ2-3	CASGSRGVTDTQYF
TRBV6-6	NA	TRBJ2-2	CASSGQRTGELFF
TRBV7-2	NA	TRBJ1-2	CASSWGNRANGYTF
TRBV5-1	NA	TRBJ1-2	CASSLVAGEGGYTF
TRBV5-4	NA	TRBJ2-7	CASSLGLVEQYF
TRBV9	NA	TRBJ2-7	CASSVDQGRRTYEQYF
TRBV7-9	TRBD1	TRBJ1-2	CASSGGQVDYGYTF
TRBV11-3	NA	TRBJ1-1	CASSPGGPLGDTEAFF
TRBV11-2	NA	TRBJ2-1	CASRVDRSNEQFF
TRBV7-9	NA	TRBJ2-2	CASTHSPRGGGELFF
TRBV7-3	NA	TRBJ2-1	CASSPGQRYNEQFF
TRBV7-2	TRBD2	TRBJ2-3	CASSLGPLAGGQDTQYF
TRBV2	TRBD2	TRBJ2-3	CAISGGPQGDTQYF
TRBV27	NA	TRBJ2-3	CASSSQGHTQYF
TRBV28	NA	TRBJ1-5	CASSLWTASNQPQHF
TRBV7-9	TRBD1	TRBJ2-3	CASSRDRPTQYF
TRBV4-2	NA	TRBJ2-2	CASSQERASRSGELFF
TRBV5-4	TRBD1	TRBJ2-2	CASSLGYVTGGGRELFF
TRBV7-9	NA	TRBJ1-1	CASSPGGQGGTEAFF
TRBV18	TRBD1	TRBJ1-2	CASSPQTGGNYGYTF
TRBV28	NA	TRBJ2-7	CASSYSEVPTYEQYF
TRBV2	NA	TRBJ1-2	CASSERVRSYGYTF
TRBV19	TRBD2	TRBJ2-7	CASSIGKSGGSVLQYF
TRBV5-6	NA	TRBJ2-5	CASSGPGSRPGETQYF
TRBV4-1	TRBD1	TRBJ2-7	CASSREPGGFDEQYF
TRBV9	NA	TRBJ2-3	CASSGGGGLFTDTQYF
TRBV9	NA	TRBJ1-1	CASSVQGVGNTEAFF
TRBV7-9	NA	TRBJ1-2	CASTPFEGVKGYTF
TRBV6-6	TRBD1	TRBJ1-5	CASSHPGTGGTRGHF
TRBV6-1	NA	TRBJ1-1	CASSEGTTPADKAFF
TRBV5-1	TRBD1	TRBJ2-1	CASRIQGADEQFF
TRBV7-2	TRBD2	TRBJ2-1	CASSLRGRDEQFF
TRBV28	TRBD1	TRBJ2-7	CASRVQGAYEQYF
TRBV7-9	TRBD2	TRBJ2-3	CASSPKAGAPSTDTQYF